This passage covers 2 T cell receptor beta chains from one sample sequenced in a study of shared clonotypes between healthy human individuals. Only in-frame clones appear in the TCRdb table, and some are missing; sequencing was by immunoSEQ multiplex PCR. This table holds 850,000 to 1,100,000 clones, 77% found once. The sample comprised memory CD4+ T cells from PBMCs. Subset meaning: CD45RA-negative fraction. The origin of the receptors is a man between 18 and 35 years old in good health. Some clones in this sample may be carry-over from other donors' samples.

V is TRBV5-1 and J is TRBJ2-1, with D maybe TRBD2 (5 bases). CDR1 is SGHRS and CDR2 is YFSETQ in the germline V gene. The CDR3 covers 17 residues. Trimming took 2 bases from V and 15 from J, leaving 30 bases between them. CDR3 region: CASSFELLSSPLEGRFF. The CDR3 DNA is TGCGCCAGCAGCTTTGAGCTCCTGAGTTCCCCCCTTGAGGGCCGGTTCTTC.

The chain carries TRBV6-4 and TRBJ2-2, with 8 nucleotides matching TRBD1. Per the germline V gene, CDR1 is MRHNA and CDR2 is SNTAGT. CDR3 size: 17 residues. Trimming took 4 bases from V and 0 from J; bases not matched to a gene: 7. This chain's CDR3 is CASSASGQGPNTGELFF. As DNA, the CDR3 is TGTGCCAGCAGTGCCTCAGGACAGGGCCCGAACACCGGGGAGCTGTTTTTT.